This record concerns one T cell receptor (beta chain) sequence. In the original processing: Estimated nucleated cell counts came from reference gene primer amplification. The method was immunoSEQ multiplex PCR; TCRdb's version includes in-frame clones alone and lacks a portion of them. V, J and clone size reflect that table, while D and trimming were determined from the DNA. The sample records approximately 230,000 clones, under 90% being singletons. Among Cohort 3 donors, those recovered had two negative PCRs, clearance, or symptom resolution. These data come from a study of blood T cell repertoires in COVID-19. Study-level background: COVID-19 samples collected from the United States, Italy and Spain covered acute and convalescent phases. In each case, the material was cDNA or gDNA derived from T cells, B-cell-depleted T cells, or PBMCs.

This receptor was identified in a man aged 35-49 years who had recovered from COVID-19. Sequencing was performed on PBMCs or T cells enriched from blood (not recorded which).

The CDR3, as DNA: TGTGCCAGCACCCTAACACAGGGCACAGATACGCAGTATTTT. This sequence encodes CASTLTQGTDTQYF. V usage is TRBV7-9 and J usage is TRBJ2-3; a weak D match, TRBD1 (5 bases). CDR1 and CDR2 from the germline V gene are SEHNR and FQNEAQ (reference sequence). With 7 bases removed from V and 1 base from J, the gap between germline ends came to 12 bases. The CDR3 runs 14 residues.